Described below is a single TCR beta chain sequence and its context. Its target is unknown. Repertoires were generated with immunoSEQ multiplex PCR, while TCRdb's copy carries only in-frame clones and drops some. Found here are 90,000 to 100,000 clones, more than 75% of them singletons; the top ten hold less than 7.5%. This sample was included in a study of cytomegalovirus exposure and HLA in healthy donors. Germline V CDR1 and CDR2: SGHAT, FQNNGV. The CDR3 is 13 residues long. Trimming shortened V by 4 bases and J by 8 bases, and 14 bases separated the two germline ends. Whole-study findings and limits: For most TCR sequences rarity was the rule, although some public TCRs occurred in many donors.

Specimen: PBMCs. The clonotype originates from a young man in good health and CMV-seropositive. The rearrangement joins TRBV11-2 to TRBJ1-1; D is perhaps TRBD1 (6 bases). The DNA for the CDR3 is TGTGCCAGCAGCTCAAGCAGGGGTTCCGAAGCTTTCTTT. The encoded protein is CASSSSRGSEAFF.